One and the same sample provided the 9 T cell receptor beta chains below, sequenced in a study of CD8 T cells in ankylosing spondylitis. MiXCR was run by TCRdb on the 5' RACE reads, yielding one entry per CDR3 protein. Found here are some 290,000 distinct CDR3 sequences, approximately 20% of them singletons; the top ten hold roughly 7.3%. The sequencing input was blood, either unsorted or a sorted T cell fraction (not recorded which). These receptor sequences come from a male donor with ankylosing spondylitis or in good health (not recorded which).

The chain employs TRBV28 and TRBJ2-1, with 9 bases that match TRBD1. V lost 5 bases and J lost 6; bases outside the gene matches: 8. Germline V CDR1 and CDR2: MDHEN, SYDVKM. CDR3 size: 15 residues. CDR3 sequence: CASSPGGQGFNEQFF. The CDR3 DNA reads TGTGCCAGCAGTCCCGGGGGACAGGGATTCAATGAGCAGTTCTTC.

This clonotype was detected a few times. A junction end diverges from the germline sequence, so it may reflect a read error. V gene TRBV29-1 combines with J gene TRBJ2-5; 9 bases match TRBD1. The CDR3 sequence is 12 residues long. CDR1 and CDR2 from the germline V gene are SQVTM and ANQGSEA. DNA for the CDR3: TGCAGCGTAGAAGACAGGGGGAAGACCCAGTACTTC. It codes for CSVEDRGKTQYF.

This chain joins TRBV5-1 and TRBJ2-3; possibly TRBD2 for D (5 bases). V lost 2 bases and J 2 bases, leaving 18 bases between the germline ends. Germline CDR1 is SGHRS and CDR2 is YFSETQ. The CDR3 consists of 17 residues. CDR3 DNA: TGCGCCAGCAGCTTAGGCCCGAGGACTCTGCCCACAGATACGCAGTATTTT. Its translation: CASSLGPRTLPTDTQYF. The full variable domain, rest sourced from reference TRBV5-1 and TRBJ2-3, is KAGVTQTPRYLIKTRGQQVTLSCSPISGHRSVSWYQQTPGQGLQFLFEYFSETQRNKGNFPGRFSGRQFSNSRSEMNVSTLELGDSALYLCASSLGPRTLPTDTQYFGPGTRLTVL.

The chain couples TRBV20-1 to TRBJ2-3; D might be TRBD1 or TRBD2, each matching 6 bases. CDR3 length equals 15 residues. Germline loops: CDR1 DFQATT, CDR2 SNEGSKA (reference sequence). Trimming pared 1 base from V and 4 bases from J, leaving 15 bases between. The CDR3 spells CSARVLGGTSDTQYF. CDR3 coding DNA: TGCAGTGCTAGAGTATTGGGGGGCACATCAGATACGCAGTATTTT.

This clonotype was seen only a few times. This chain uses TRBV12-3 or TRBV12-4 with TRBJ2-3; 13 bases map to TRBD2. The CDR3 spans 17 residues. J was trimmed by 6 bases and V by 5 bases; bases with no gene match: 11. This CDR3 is CASSPGRLAGGSDTQYF. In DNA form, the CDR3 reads TGTGCCAGCAGTCCGGGACGACTAGCGGGGGGCTCGGATACGCAGTATTTT.

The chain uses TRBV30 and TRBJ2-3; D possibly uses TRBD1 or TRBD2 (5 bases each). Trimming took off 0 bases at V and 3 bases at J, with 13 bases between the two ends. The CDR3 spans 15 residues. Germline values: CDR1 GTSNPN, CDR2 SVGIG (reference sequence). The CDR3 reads CAWSVPGLGTDTQYF. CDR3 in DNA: TGTGCCTGGAGTGTTCCGGGGCTCGGTACAGATACGCAGTATTTT.

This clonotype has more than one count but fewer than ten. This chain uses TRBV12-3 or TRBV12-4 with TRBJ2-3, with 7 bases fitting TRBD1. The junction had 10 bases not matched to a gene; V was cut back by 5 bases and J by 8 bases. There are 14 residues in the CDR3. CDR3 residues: CASSLTRQGGTQYF. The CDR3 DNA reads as TGTGCCAGCAGTCTTACTCGACAGGGTGGTACGCAGTATTTT.

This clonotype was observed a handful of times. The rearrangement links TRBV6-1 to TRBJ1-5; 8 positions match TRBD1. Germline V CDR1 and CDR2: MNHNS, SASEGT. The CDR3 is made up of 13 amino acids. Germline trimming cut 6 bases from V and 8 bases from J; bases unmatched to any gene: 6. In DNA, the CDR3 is TGTGCCAGCAGATCCGACAGGGGTGAGCCCCAGCATTTT. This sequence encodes CASRSDRGEPQHF.

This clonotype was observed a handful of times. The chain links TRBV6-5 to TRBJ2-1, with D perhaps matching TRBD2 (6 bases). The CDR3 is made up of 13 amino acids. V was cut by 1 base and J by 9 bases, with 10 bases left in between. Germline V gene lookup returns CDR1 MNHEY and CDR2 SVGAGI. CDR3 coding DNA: TGTGCCAGCAGTTACTTGCGGGGAAGTGAGCAGTTCTTC. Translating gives CASSYLRGSEQFF.